What follows is one T cell receptor (beta chain) and its context. This clonotype turned up a few times. Its antigen has not been determined. Base qualities are not recorded, but no much larger clone differs from it by a single base. This specimen comes from a study of patients and donors after allogeneic stem cell transplantation (dated by TCRdb to about 2020). The CDR3, cysteine through phenylalanine, is 16 amino acids long. CDR3 DNA is the only sequence kept; it has 48 bases, read in frame from the first base. V and J are truncated by 6 bases and 5 bases respectively, leaving an intervening sequence of 23 bases. Looking up the germline V gene yields CDR1 SGDLS and CDR2 YYNGEE. The library was built by means of RT-PCR. These reads were obtained on a NextSeq 550. TCRdb handled the public reads itself, with Q25 trimming in fastp and clone calling in MiXCR, and kept productive beta chains. Identical CDR3 protein sequences are pooled into one entry, listed with their most common genes and DNA. The sample includes about 960,000 distinct CDR3 sequences, with 15% to 20% observed a single time. Roughly 6% of the sample belongs to the ten largest clones.

Source material: blood, either unsorted or a sorted T cell fraction (not recorded which). The V and J genes are TRBV9 and TRBJ1-1; no D gene can be assigned with confidence. The receptor was isolated from a human donor who was either an allogeneic HSCT recipient or a stem cell or donor lymphocyte infusion donor (not recorded which). It is not recorded whose cells these are; they may come from a transplant donor. The sequenced DNA is TGTGCCAGCAACAAAAACGATGGGCCATCGGGAACTGAAGCTTTCTTT. Its product reads: CASNKNDGPSGTEAFF.